Listed below are T cell receptor beta chains from one sample, sequenced in a study of blood T cell repertoires in COVID-19. Profiled with immunoSEQ multiplex PCR; TCRdb holds only in-frame clones, not every one. The table includes more than 95,000 clones, roughly nine tenths detected once. The sequenced sample was peripheral blood. The source is a human donor with active COVID-19. The donor label of this sample is uncertain. Both conserved end residues are part of each CDR3. The D gene is left open where the match is weak. Some rows mark clone size as missing; the rest say once, few, many or name a class of expanded clone.

TRBV24-1	-	TRBJ2-2	-	16	CATSDPTGMGTGELFF	TGTGCCACCAGTGACCCTACAGGGATGGGCACCGGGGAGCTGTTTTTT
TRBV5-4	TRBD2	TRBJ2-7	-	15	CASSLGSSGNYEQYF	TGTGCCAGCAGCTTGGGCTCTAGCGGAAACTACGAGCAGTACTTC
TRBV5-1	TRBD1	TRBJ2-2	-	16	CASSFLGQGSAGELFF	TGCGCCAGCAGCTTTTTGGGACAGGGGTCTGCCGGGGAGCTGTTTTTT
TRBV6-2/TRBV6-3	TRBD1	TRBJ1-4	-	15	CASSFTGGSSEKLFF	TGTGCCAGCAGTTTTACAGGGGGTTCATCCGAAAAACTGTTTTTT
TRBV19	-	TRBJ1-5	-	15	CASSITGISNQPQHF	TGTGCCAGTAGTATTACAGGAATAAGCAATCAGCCCCAGCATTTT
TRBV28	-	TRBJ1-6	-	16	CASSFWASSYNSPLHF	TGTGCCAGCAGTTTCTGGGCGAGCTCCTATAATTCACCCCTCCACTTT
TRBV6-5	-	TRBJ1-1	few	11	CASSSSFEAFF	TGTGCCAGCAGTTCGTCGTTTGAAGCTTTCTTT
TRBV7-9	-	TRBJ2-7	-	14	CASSRTLHSYEQYF	TGTGCCAGCAGCCGGACTCTCCACTCCTACGAGCAGTACTTC
TRBV2	-	TRBJ2-5	-	14	CASSDVRTERTQYF	TGTGCCAGCAGTGATGTCCGCACAGAAAGGACCCAGTACTTC
TRBV27	-	TRBJ2-1	-	14	CASSFLASTNEQFF	TGTGCCAGCAGTTTCCTAGCAAGCACAAATGAGCAGTTCTTC
TRBV2	TRBD1	TRBJ2-6	-	15	CASRGQSSGANVLTF	TGTGCCAGCAGGGGACAGAGCTCTGGGGCCAACGTCCTGACTTTC
TRBV4-1	-	TRBJ1-2	-	15	CASSQDNGFNYGYTF	TGCGCCAGCAGCCAAGATAACGGGTTCAACTATGGCTACACCTTC
TRBV13	-	TRBJ1-2	-	13	CASSSSGRDGYTF	TGTGCCAGCAGCTCGTCGGGGAGGGATGGCTACACCTTC
TRBV7-2	-	TRBJ2-1	-	12	CASSPDRNEQFF	TGTGCCAGCAGCCCGGACAGAAATGAGCAGTTCTTC
TRBV14	-	TRBJ1-4	-	14	CASSHPKENEKLFF	TGTGCCAGCAGCCATCCCAAGGAGAATGAAAAACTGTTTTTT
TRBV7-5	-	TRBJ2-2	once	20	CARSFKIIQGANANTGELFF	TGTGCCAGAAGCTTCAAAATTATACAGGGGGCTAACGCGAACACCGGGGAGCTGTTTTTT
TRBV5-6	TRBD1	TRBJ1-6	few	16	CASRKTGQTRNSPLHF	TGTGCCAGCAGAAAAACGGGACAGACAAGAAATTCACCCCTCCACTTT